The rows below give T cell receptor beta chains drawn from one sample of a study of vaccination and CD4 T cells after COVID-19. Their target antigens are unknown. In TCRdb, the PCR reads were re-called with MiXCR into one record per CDR3 protein. This sample has 13,000 or so distinct CDR3 sequences, with around two fifths found just once. Sample: CD4+ T cells from blood, cultured in vitro. Receptors were obtained from a human donor who had recovered from COVID-19. The CDR3 runs from the conserved cysteine through the conserved F or W. Each record gives: V gene, D gene, CDR3 length, J gene, clone size, CDR3 protein, CDR3 DNA. D genes are given only for firm matches. Clone size is not always given. Where it is, it says once, few, many or a class for expanded clones.

v_call: TRBV7-9; d_call: TRBD1; cdr3_length: 16; j_call: TRBJ1-4; clone_size: -; cdr3_aa: CASSDRQGPTNEKLFF; cdr3_nt: TGTGCCAGCAGCGACCGACAGGGCCCAACTAATGAAAAACTGTTTTTT
v_call: TRBV7-3; d_call: -; cdr3_length: 13; j_call: TRBJ1-6; clone_size: few; cdr3_aa: CASSKGGGRPLHF; cdr3_nt: TGTGCCAGCAGCAAAGGTGGGGGGCGGCCCCTCCACTTT
v_call: TRBV21-1; d_call: -; cdr3_length: 16; j_call: TRBJ1-1; clone_size: few; cdr3_aa: CASSLSPAGFDPEAFF; cdr3_nt: TGTGCCAGCAGCTTAAGCCCAGCAGGGTTCGACCCTGAAGCTTTCTTT
v_call: TRBV7-8; d_call: -; cdr3_length: 12; j_call: TRBJ2-1; clone_size: -; cdr3_aa: CASSATRGEQFF; cdr3_nt: TGTGCCAGCAGCGCAACTAGGGGTGAGCAGTTCTTC
v_call: TRBV30; d_call: -; cdr3_length: 14; j_call: TRBJ2-7; clone_size: few; cdr3_aa: CAWRDIKGDYEQYF; cdr3_nt: TGTGCCTGGAGGGACATTAAGGGGGATTACGAGCAGTACTTC
v_call: TRBV12-3/TRBV12-4; d_call: -; cdr3_length: 16; j_call: TRBJ2-2; clone_size: -; cdr3_aa: CASSFLGPPDTGELFF; cdr3_nt: TGTGCCAGCAGCTTCCTGGGACCGCCGGACACCGGGGAGCTGTTTTTT
v_call: TRBV10-1; d_call: -; cdr3_length: 12; j_call: TRBJ2-3; clone_size: -; cdr3_aa: CASSGGDYTQYF; cdr3_nt: TGCGCCAGCAGTGGGGGCGATTATACGCAGTATTTT
v_call: TRBV30; d_call: -; cdr3_length: 11; j_call: TRBJ1-2; clone_size: -; cdr3_aa: CAWNLNYGYTF; cdr3_nt: TGTGCCTGGAACCTCAACTATGGCTACACCTTC
v_call: TRBV7-2; d_call: -; cdr3_length: 15; j_call: TRBJ2-2; clone_size: -; cdr3_aa: CASSLSDGNTGELFF; cdr3_nt: TGTGCCAGCAGCTTGAGTGACGGGAACACCGGGGAGCTGTTTTTT
v_call: TRBV19; d_call: -; cdr3_length: 16; j_call: TRBJ1-2; clone_size: -; cdr3_aa: CASSIDLMGKGYGYTF; cdr3_nt: TGTGCCAGTAGTATAGATCTGATGGGGAAGGGCTATGGCTACACCTTC
v_call: TRBV30; d_call: -; cdr3_length: 12; j_call: TRBJ2-5; clone_size: few; cdr3_aa: CAWRKTQETQYF; cdr3_nt: TGTGCCTGGAGGAAAACCCAAGAGACCCAGTACTTC
v_call: TRBV7-2; d_call: TRBD2; cdr3_length: 17; j_call: TRBJ2-7; clone_size: -; cdr3_aa: CASSSYPTSGSSYEQYF; cdr3_nt: TGTGCCAGCAGCTCCTACCCGACTAGCGGCTCCTCCTACGAGCAGTACTTC
v_call: TRBV27; d_call: -; cdr3_length: 18; j_call: TRBJ2-6; clone_size: few; cdr3_aa: CASSRRPPLSSGANVLTF; cdr3_nt: TGTGCCAGCAGTCGCAGGCCGCCGCTAAGCTCTGGGGCCAACGTCCTGACTTTC
v_call: TRBV10-2; d_call: -; cdr3_length: 14; j_call: TRBJ2-7; clone_size: -; cdr3_aa: CASSESGLSYEQYF; cdr3_nt: TGCGCCAGCAGTGAGTCAGGGCTGAGCTACGAGCAGTACTTC
v_call: TRBV29-1; d_call: -; cdr3_length: 14; j_call: TRBJ2-2; clone_size: -; cdr3_aa: CSVGRDTNTGELFF; cdr3_nt: TGCAGCGTTGGCCGGGACACCAACACCGGGGAGCTGTTTTTT
v_call: TRBV11-1; d_call: TRBD1; cdr3_length: 15; j_call: TRBJ1-2; clone_size: few; cdr3_aa: CASSLNQGQNYGYTF; cdr3_nt: TGTGCCAGCAGCTTAAACCAGGGACAGAACTATGGCTACACCTTC
v_call: TRBV12-3/TRBV12-4; d_call: -; cdr3_length: 13; j_call: TRBJ2-5; clone_size: few; cdr3_aa: CASSETRAETQYF; cdr3_nt: TGTGCCAGCAGTGAAACCCGAGCCGAGACCCAGTACTTC
v_call: TRBV11-2; d_call: -; cdr3_length: 17; j_call: TRBJ2-5; clone_size: -; cdr3_aa: CASSFGKGSNYQETQYF; cdr3_nt: TGTGCCAGCAGCTTCGGAAAGGGGTCGAACTACCAAGAGACCCAGTACTTC
v_call: TRBV7-2; d_call: -; cdr3_length: 15; j_call: TRBJ1-2; clone_size: few; cdr3_aa: CASSLDARAYYGYTF; cdr3_nt: TGTGCCAGCAGCTTAGATGCCAGGGCGTACTATGGCTACACCTTC
v_call: TRBV24-1; d_call: -; cdr3_length: 13; j_call: TRBJ2-1; clone_size: few; cdr3_aa: CATGGRRYNEQFF; cdr3_nt: TGTGCCACGGGTGGAAGGCGATACAATGAGCAGTTCTTC
v_call: TRBV20-1; d_call: -; cdr3_length: 13; j_call: TRBJ1-1; clone_size: -; cdr3_aa: CSAQRQVNTEAFF; cdr3_nt: TGCAGTGCGCAACGGCAGGTCAACACTGAAGCTTTCTTT
v_call: TRBV7-3; d_call: TRBD1; cdr3_length: 16; j_call: TRBJ2-7; clone_size: few; cdr3_aa: CASSFQGGQGTYEQYF; cdr3_nt: TGTGCCAGCAGCTTCCAGGGGGGACAGGGAACCTACGAGCAGTACTTC
v_call: TRBV7-2; d_call: -; cdr3_length: 12; j_call: TRBJ1-2; clone_size: -; cdr3_aa: CASRTGEYGYTF; cdr3_nt: TGTGCCAGCCGAACGGGGGAATATGGCTACACCTTC
v_call: TRBV5-1; d_call: -; cdr3_length: 15; j_call: TRBJ2-5; clone_size: few; cdr3_aa: CASSLLAGYQETQYF; cdr3_nt: TGCGCCAGCAGCTTGCTGGCAGGGTACCAAGAGACCCAGTACTTC
v_call: TRBV20-1; d_call: -; cdr3_length: 11; j_call: TRBJ1-4; clone_size: -; cdr3_aa: CSARGNEKLFF; cdr3_nt: TGCAGTGCCAGGGGTAATGAAAAACTGTTTTTT
v_call: TRBV30; d_call: -; cdr3_length: 14; j_call: TRBJ2-3; clone_size: once; cdr3_aa: CAWSPGDGGDTQYF; cdr3_nt: TGTGCCTGGAGTCCCGGCGACGGCGGAGATACGCAGTATTTT
v_call: TRBV6-1; d_call: TRBD1; cdr3_length: 16; j_call: TRBJ2-5; clone_size: -; cdr3_aa: CASTNRDRGFQETQYF; cdr3_nt: TGTGCCAGCACCAACCGGGACAGGGGATTTCAAGAGACCCAGTACTTC
v_call: TRBV20-1; d_call: -; cdr3_length: 13; j_call: TRBJ1-4; clone_size: -; cdr3_aa: CSVPRGGDEKLFF; cdr3_nt: TGCAGTGTACCGAGGGGAGGGGACGAAAAACTGTTTTTT
v_call: TRBV2; d_call: -; cdr3_length: 14; j_call: TRBJ2-7; clone_size: -; cdr3_aa: CASSESGTAIEQYF; cdr3_nt: TGTGCCAGCAGTGAATCCGGGACGGCGATTGAGCAGTACTTC
v_call: TRBV5-4; d_call: TRBD1; cdr3_length: 14; j_call: TRBJ1-1; clone_size: -; cdr3_aa: CASRTDRRNTEAFF; cdr3_nt: TGTGCCAGCAGGACGGACAGGCGGAACACTGAAGCTTTCTTT
v_call: TRBV6-4; d_call: TRBD2; cdr3_length: 21; j_call: TRBJ2-3; clone_size: few; cdr3_aa: CATRKVCPLPGLAGGRDAQYF; cdr3_nt: TGTGCCACCCGCAAAGTCTGTCCGTTACCGGGACTAGCGGGAGGGCGGGATGCGCAGTATTTT
v_call: TRBV6-1; d_call: TRBD1; cdr3_length: 15; j_call: TRBJ2-3; clone_size: -; cdr3_aa: CASSPQTGGTDTQYF; cdr3_nt: TGTGCCAGCAGTCCCCAGACAGGGGGCACAGATACGCAGTATTTT
v_call: TRBV30; d_call: -; cdr3_length: 16; j_call: TRBJ1-5; clone_size: -; cdr3_aa: CAWSRGWAYSNQPQHF; cdr3_nt: TGTGCCTGGAGTAGAGGTTGGGCCTATAGCAATCAGCCCCAGCATTTT
v_call: TRBV5-5; d_call: TRBD2; cdr3_length: 16; j_call: TRBJ2-1; clone_size: few; cdr3_aa: CASSLLTTSLFNEQFF; cdr3_nt: TGTGCCAGCAGCCTCCTCACGACTAGCCTATTCAATGAGCAGTTCTTC
v_call: TRBV7-8; d_call: -; cdr3_length: 16; j_call: TRBJ2-4; clone_size: -; cdr3_aa: CASSLDTALAKNIQYF; cdr3_nt: TGTGCCAGCAGCTTAGATACGGCGCTAGCCAAAAACATTCAGTACTTC
v_call: TRBV10-1; d_call: -; cdr3_length: 13; j_call: TRBJ2-5; clone_size: -; cdr3_aa: CASSPLGGETQYF; cdr3_nt: TGCGCCAGCAGCCCCCTGGGCGGCGAGACCCAGTACTTC
v_call: TRBV2; d_call: -; cdr3_length: 13; j_call: TRBJ1-4; clone_size: -; cdr3_aa: CASSGVEREKLFF; cdr3_nt: TGTGCCAGCAGTGGGGTCGAGCGGGAAAAACTGTTTTTT
v_call: TRBV12-3/TRBV12-4; d_call: -; cdr3_length: 13; j_call: TRBJ1-5; clone_size: few; cdr3_aa: CASSPGGRQPQHF; cdr3_nt: TGTGCCAGCAGTCCCGGGGGTAGGCAGCCCCAGCATTTT
v_call: TRBV5-1; d_call: -; cdr3_length: 17; j_call: TRBJ2-2; clone_size: few; cdr3_aa: CASSKRGDSTNTGELFF; cdr3_nt: TGCGCCAGCAGCAAGAGAGGAGACAGTACGAACACCGGGGAGCTGTTTTTT
v_call: TRBV4-1; d_call: -; cdr3_length: 15; j_call: TRBJ2-4; clone_size: few; cdr3_aa: CASSLRLGEADIQYF; cdr3_nt: TGCGCCAGCAGCCTCCGCCTGGGCGAAGCGGACATTCAGTACTTC
v_call: TRBV12-3/TRBV12-4; d_call: TRBD1; cdr3_length: 17; j_call: TRBJ2-1; clone_size: -; cdr3_aa: CASRPPGTGVGYNEQFF; cdr3_nt: TGTGCCAGCAGACCACCCGGGACAGGGGTTGGCTACAATGAGCAGTTCTTC
v_call: TRBV6-5; d_call: TRBD1; cdr3_length: 16; j_call: TRBJ2-3; clone_size: -; cdr3_aa: CASSYSGARTGDTQYF; cdr3_nt: TGTGCCAGCAGTTACTCTGGGGCTAGGACAGGGGATACGCAGTATTTT
v_call: TRBV10-3; d_call: -; cdr3_length: 14; j_call: TRBJ1-2; clone_size: -; cdr3_aa: CAISERQASYGYTF; cdr3_nt: TGTGCCATCAGTGAGCGACAGGCAAGCTATGGCTACACCTTC
v_call: TRBV12-3/TRBV12-4; d_call: TRBD1; cdr3_length: 16; j_call: TRBJ1-5; clone_size: -; cdr3_aa: CASSSAGGRGNQPQHF; cdr3_nt: TGTGCCAGCAGTTCAGCAGGGGGGCGAGGCAATCAGCCCCAGCATTTT